This T cell receptor beta chain was found in a study of blood T cell repertoires in COVID-19. Overall study: Material from acute and convalescent COVID-19 was sourced from the United States, Italy and Spain. T cells, B-cell-depleted T cells, or PBMCs supplied cDNA or gDNA.

TCRdb's table, derived via immunoSEQ multiplex PCR, lists solely in-frame clones and lacks some. The repertoire holds 210,000 or so clones, with approximately 84% as singletons. Germline CDR1 reads MNHEY; CDR2 reads SMNVEV (reference sequence). V was cut by 5 bases and J by 2 bases, with 11 bases left in between. This CDR3 spans 14 amino acids. Sequenced material: peripheral blood. The sequence came from a man aged 35 to 55 with active or convalescent COVID-19. This sequence joins TRBV27 and TRBJ2-3; perhaps TRBD1 as D (6 bases). CDR3 region: CASSRDTLTDTQYF. The CDR3 DNA sequence: TGTGCCAGCAGTCGGGACACCCTCACAGATACGCAGTATTTT.